The 7 T cell receptor beta chains presented below share a single source sample, sequenced in a study of shared clonotypes between healthy human individuals. Clones were sequenced by immunoSEQ multiplex PCR, and TCRdb holds only the in-frame ones, with some missing. The sample carries about 380,000 clones, 96% recorded once. Sequenced: memory CD8+ T cells sorted from blood. Subset meaning: CD45RO+ cells pooled with CCR7-negative TemRA cells. These receptors originate from a man between 25 and 39 years old in good health.

V gene TRBV9 combines with J gene TRBJ2-3; 14 bases fit TRBD2. The CDR3 consists of 15 residues. CDR1 is SGDLS, CDR2 YYNGEE, per germline. The J segment lost 7 bases and the V segment lost 4 bases, leaving 5 bases of the junction unmatched. In DNA form, the CDR3 reads TGTGCCAGCAGCCTGACTAGCGGGAGGGCCAATACGCAGTATTTT. It encodes CASSLTSGRANTQYF. Variable domain in full (rest from reference TRBV9 and TRBJ2-3): DSGVTQTPKHLITATGQRVTLRCSPRSGDLSVYWYQQSLDQGLQFLIQYYNGEERAKGNILERFSAQQFPDLHSELNLSSLELGDSALYFCASSLTSGRANTQYFGPGTRLTVL.

The gene calls are TRBV7-9 and TRBJ2-3; D gene uncertain. CDR3 length: 13 residues. V shed 2 bases and J shed 10 bases, with 13 bases lying between them. In germline, CDR1 is SEHNR, CDR2 FQNEAQ (reference sequence). For the CDR3, the DNA is TGTGCCAGCAGCTTATATTGGCCAGAGGCGCAGTATTTT. It encodes CASSLYWPEAQYF.

The chain couples TRBV27 to TRBJ2-7, with 15 bases matching TRBD2. After removal of 8 bases from V and 2 bases from J, the junction contained 4 bases not matched to a gene. This CDR3 comprises 15 residues. Germline V CDR1 and CDR2: MNHEY, SMNVEV (reference sequence). This CDR3 is CASPGLAGGTYEQYF. The CDR3 DNA sequence: TGTGCCAGCCCTGGACTAGCGGGAGGGACCTACGAGCAGTACTTC.

V usage is TRBV13 and J usage is TRBJ1-1; no reliable D call. The CDR3 length is 16 residues. V gave up 2 bases and J gave up 1 base, with 14 bases separating them. Per the germline V gene, CDR1 is PRHDT and CDR2 is FYEKMQ (reference sequence). This CDR3 reads CASSLFRGRANTEAFF. For the CDR3, the DNA is TGTGCCAGCAGCTTATTCAGAGGTCGGGCGAACACTGAAGCTTTCTTT.

The genes are TRBV28 and TRBJ2-7; 7 bases line up with TRBD1. Germline-derived CDR1 and CDR2 are MDHEN and SYDVKM. Losses at the gene ends were 7 bases for V and 0 bases for J; bases not matched to a gene: 9. The CDR3 is 15 amino acids. The CDR3 DNA reads TGTGCCAGCAAACCAAGGGACAGCTACTCCTACGAGCAGTACTTC. This translates into CASKPRDSYSYEQYF.

This rearrangement joins TRBV10-3 to TRBJ2-7; TRBD1 might be the D (5 bases). In germline, CDR1 is ENHRY, CDR2 SYGVKD. The CDR3 is 12 residues long. V shed 6 bases and J shed 4 bases, with 10 bases lying between them. The CDR3 DNA reads TGTGCCATCAGGGACATAAGGTACGAGCAGTACTTC. This gives the protein CAIRDIRYEQYF.

The CDR3 loop reads CASSLVTSGLNEQFF. Here the CDR3 DNA reads TGTGCCAGCAGCTTGGTGACTAGCGGGCTCAATGAGCAGTTCTTC. This chain links TRBV7-2 with TRBJ2-1, with 10 bases fitting TRBD2. CDR3 length: 15 amino acids. The germline CDR1 and CDR2 sequences are SGHTA and FQGNSA. Trimming took 3 bases from V and 6 from J; bases not matched to a gene: 5.